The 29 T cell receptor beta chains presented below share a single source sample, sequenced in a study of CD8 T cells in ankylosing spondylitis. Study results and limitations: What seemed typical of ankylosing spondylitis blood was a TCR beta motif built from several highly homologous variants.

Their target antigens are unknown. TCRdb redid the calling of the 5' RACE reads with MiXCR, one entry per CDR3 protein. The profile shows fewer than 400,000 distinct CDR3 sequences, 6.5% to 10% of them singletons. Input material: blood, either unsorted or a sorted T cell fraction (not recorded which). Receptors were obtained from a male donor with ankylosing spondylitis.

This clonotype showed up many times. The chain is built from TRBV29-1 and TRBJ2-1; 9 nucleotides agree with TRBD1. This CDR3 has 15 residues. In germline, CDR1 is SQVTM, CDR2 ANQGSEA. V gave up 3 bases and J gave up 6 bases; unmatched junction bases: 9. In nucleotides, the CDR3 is TGCAGCGTTGAGGGAGGGACAGGGACTCGCAATGAGCAGTTCTTC. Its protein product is CSVEGGTGTRNEQFF.

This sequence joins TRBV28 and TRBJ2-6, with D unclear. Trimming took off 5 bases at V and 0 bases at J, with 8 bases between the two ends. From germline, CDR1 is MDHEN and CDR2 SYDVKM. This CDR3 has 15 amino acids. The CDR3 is CASSPDISGANVLTF. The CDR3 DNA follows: TGTGCCAGCAGTCCCGACATCTCTGGGGCCAACGTCCTGACTTTC.

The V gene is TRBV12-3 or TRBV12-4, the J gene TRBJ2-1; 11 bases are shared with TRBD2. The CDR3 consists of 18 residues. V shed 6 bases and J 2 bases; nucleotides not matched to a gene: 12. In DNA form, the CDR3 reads TGTGCCAGCAGCCGCAGTCCCAGACTAGCGGGAACCTACAATGAGCAGTTCTTC. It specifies CASSRSPRLAGTYNEQFF.

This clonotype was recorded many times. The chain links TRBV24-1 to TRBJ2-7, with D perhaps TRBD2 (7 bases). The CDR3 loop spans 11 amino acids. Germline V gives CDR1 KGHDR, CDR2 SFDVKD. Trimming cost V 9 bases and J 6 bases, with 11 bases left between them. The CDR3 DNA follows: TGTGCCACCGGGGAGGGGGGCGAGCAGTACTTC. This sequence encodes CATGEGGEQYF.

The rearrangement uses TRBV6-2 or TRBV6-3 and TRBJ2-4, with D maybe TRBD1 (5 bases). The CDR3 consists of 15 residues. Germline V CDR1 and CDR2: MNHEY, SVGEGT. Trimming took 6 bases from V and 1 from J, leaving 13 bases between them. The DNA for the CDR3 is TGTGCCAGCAGCACCAGCAGGGTGGCCAAAAACATTCAGTACTTC. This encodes CASSTSRVAKNIQYF.

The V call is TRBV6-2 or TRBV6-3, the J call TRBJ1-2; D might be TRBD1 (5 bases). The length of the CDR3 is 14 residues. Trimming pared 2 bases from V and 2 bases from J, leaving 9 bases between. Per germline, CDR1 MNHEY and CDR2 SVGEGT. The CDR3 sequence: CASSYPTDNYGYTF. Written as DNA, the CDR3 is TGTGCCAGCAGTTACCCGACAGACAACTATGGCTACACCTTC.

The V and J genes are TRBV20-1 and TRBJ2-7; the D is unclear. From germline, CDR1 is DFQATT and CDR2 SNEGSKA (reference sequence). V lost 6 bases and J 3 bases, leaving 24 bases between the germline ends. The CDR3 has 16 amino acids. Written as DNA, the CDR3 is TGCAGTGCCCCAAAAGGAGCTGGACCTGCAAACTACGAGCAGTACTTC. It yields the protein CSAPKGAGPANYEQYF.

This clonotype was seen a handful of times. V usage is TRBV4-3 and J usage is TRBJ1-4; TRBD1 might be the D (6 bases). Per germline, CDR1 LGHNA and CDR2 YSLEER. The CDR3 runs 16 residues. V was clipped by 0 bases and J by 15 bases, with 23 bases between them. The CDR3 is CASSQEHTNRARRLFF. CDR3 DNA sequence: TGCGCCAGCAGCCAAGAACATACAAACAGGGCCCGGCGATTGTTTTTT.

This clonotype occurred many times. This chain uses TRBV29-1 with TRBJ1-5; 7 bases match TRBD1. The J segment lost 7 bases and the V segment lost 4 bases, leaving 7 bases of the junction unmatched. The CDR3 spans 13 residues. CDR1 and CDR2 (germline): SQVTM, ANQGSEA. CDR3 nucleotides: TGCAGCGTTGCTACAGGGGACGGACAGCCCCAGCATTTT. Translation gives CSVATGDGQPQHF.

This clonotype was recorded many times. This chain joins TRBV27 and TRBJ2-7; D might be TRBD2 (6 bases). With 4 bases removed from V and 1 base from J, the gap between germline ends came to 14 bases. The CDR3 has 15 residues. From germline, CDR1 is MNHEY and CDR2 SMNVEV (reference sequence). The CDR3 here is CASSSRLVLSYEQYF. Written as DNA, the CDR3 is TGTGCCAGCAGTTCGAGACTAGTGCTTTCCTACGAGCAGTACTTC.

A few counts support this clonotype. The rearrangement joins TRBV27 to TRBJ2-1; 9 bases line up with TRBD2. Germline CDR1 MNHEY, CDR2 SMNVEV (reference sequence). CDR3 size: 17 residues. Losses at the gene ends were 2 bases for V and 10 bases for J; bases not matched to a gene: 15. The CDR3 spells CASSLKNSGSPAREQFF. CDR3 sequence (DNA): TGTGCCAGCAGTTTAAAAAATAGCGGGAGCCCCGCCAGGGAGCAGTTCTTC.

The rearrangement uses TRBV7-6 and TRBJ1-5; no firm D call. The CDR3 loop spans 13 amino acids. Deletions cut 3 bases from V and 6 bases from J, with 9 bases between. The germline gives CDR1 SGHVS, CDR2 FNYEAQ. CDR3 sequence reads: CASSFGRFQPQHF. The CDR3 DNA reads TGTGCCAGCAGCTTCGGCAGATTTCAGCCCCAGCATTTT. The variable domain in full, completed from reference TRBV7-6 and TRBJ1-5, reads GAGVSQSPRYKVTKRGQDVALRCDPISGHVSLYWYRQALGQGPEFLTYFNYEAQQDKSGLPNDRFSAERPEGSISTLTIQRTEQRDSAMYRCASSFGRFQPQHFGDGTRLSIL.

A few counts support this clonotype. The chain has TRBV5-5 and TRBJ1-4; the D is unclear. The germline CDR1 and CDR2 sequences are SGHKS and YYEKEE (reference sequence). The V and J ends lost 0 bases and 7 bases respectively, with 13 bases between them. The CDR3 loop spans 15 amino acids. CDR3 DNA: TGTGCCAGCAGCTTGGGGCTCGGGGAAGCTGAAAAACTGTTTTTT. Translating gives CASSLGLGEAEKLFF.

CDR3 in amino acids: CASSSFSGRATYEQYF. CDR3 in DNA: TGTGCCAGCAGTTCCTTTAGCGGGAGGGCCACCTACGAGCAGTACTTC. This sequence joins TRBV6-2 or TRBV6-3 and TRBJ2-7, with TRBD2 matching 11 bases. V shed 4 bases, J shed 2 bases, and the junction held 7 bases outside the gene matches. Germline CDR1 reads MNHEY; CDR2 reads SVGEGT. This CDR3 has 16 amino acids.

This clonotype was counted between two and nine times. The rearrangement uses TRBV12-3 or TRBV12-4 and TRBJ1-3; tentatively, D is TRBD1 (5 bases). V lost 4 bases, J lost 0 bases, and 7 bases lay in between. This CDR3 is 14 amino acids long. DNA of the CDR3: TGTGCCAGCAGTTACAGGAGCTCTGGAAACACCATATATTTT. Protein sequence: CASSYRSSGNTIYF.

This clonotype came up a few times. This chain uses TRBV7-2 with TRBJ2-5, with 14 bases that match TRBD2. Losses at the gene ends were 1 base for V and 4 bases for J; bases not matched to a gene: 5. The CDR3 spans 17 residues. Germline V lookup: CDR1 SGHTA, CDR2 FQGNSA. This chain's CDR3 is CASSLGGTSGRGETQYF. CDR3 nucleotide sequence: TGTGCCAGCAGCTTAGGGGGGACTAGCGGGAGAGGAGAGACCCAGTACTTC.

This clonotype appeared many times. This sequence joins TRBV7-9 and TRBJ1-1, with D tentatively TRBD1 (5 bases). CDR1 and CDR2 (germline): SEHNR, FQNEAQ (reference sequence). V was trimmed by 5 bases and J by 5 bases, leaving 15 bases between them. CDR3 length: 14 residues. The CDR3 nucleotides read TGTGCCAGCAGCAAAGAAGGGGCGTTTACTGAAGCTTTCTTT. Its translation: CASSKEGAFTEAFF.

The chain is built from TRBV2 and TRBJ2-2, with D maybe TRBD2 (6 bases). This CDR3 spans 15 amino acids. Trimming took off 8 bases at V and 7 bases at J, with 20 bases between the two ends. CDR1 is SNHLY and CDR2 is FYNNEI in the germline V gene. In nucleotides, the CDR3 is TGTGCCAGCCAGAAGGAGGGTCCTGCCATCGGGGAGCTGTTTTTT. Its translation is CASQKEGPAIGELFF.

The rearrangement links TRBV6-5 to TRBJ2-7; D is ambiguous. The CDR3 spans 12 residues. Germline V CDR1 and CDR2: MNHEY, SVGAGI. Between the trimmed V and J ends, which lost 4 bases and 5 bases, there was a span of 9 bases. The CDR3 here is CASSSDADEQYF. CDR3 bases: TGTGCCAGCAGTTCCGATGCCGACGAGCAGTACTTC.

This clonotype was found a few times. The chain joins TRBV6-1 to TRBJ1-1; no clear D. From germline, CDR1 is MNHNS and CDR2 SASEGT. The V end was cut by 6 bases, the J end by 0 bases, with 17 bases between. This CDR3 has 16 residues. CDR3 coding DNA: TGTGCCAGCAGATCTACAGCCCTCCTCATGAACACTGAAGCTTTCTTT. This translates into CASRSTALLMNTEAFF.

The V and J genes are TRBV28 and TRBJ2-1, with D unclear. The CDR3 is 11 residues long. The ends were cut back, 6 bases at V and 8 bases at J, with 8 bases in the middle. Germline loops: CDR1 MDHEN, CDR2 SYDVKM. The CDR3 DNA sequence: TGTGCCAGCAGCTACCGGCATGAGCAGTTCTTC. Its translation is CASSYRHEQFF.

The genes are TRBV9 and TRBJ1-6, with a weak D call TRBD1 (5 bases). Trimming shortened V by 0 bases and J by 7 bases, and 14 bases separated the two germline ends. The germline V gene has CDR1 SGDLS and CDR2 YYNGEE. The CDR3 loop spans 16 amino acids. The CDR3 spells CASSVGSAGWNSPLHF. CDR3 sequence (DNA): TGTGCCAGCAGCGTAGGATCAGCAGGGTGGAATTCACCCCTCCACTTT.

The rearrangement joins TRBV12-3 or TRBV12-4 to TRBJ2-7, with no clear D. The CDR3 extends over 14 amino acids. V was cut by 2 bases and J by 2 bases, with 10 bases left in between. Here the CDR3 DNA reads TGTGCCAGCAGTTTAAACAACCTTGCCTACGAGCAGTACTTC. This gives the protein CASSLNNLAYEQYF.

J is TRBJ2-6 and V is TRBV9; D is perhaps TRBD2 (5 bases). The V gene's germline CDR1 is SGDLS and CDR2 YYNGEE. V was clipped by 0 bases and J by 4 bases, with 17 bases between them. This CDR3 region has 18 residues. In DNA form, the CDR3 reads TGTGCCAGCAGCGTAGCCCGGGGTGGGTTACGCGGGGCCAACGTCCTGACTTTC. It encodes CASSVARGGLRGANVLTF.

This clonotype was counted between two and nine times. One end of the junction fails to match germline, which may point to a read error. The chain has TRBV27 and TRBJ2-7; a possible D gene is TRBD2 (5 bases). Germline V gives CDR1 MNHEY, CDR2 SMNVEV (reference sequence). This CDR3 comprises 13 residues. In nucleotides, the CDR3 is TGTGCCAGCAGCTTATCGGGGAATGGCGAGCAGTACTTC. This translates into CASSLSGNGEQYF.

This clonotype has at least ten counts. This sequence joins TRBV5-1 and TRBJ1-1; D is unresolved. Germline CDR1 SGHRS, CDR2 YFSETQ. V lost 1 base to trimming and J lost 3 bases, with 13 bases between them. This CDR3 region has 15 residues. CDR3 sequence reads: CASSLTGPGDTEAFF. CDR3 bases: TGCGCCAGCAGCTTGACCGGGCCTGGGGACACTGAAGCTTTCTTT.

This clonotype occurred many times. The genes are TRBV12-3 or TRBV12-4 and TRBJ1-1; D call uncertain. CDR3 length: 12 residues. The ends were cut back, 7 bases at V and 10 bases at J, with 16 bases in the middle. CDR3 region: CASTQEPGGAFF. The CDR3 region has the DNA TGTGCCAGCACCCAAGAACCGGGAGGAGCTTTCTTT.

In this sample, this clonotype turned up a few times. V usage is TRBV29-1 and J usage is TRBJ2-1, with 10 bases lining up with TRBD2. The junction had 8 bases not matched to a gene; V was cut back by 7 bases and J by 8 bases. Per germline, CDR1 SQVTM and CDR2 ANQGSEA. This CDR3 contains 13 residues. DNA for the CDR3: TGCAGCGGGGGGGGACTAGCGATGGATGAGCAGTTCTTC. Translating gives CSGGGLAMDEQFF.

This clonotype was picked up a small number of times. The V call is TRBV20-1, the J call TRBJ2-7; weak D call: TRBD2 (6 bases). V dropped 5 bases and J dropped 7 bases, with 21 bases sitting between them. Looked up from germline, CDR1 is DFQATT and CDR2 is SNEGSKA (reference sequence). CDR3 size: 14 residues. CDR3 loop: CSAESGTPLSEQYF. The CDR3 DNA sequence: TGCAGTGCTGAATCCGGGACTCCCCTGAGTGAGCAGTACTTC.